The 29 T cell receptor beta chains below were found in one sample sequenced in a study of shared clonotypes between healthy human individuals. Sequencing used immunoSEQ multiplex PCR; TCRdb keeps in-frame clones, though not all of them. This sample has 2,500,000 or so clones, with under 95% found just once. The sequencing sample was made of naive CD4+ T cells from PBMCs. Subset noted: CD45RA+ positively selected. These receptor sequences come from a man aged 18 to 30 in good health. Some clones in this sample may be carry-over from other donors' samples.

The CDR3 loop reads CASSLAPLATYNEQFF. For the CDR3, the DNA is TGCGCCAGCAGCTTGGCCCCTCTAGCGACCTACAATGAGCAGTTCTTC. V is TRBV5-1 and J is TRBJ2-1, with a tentative D call TRBD2 (6 bases). The CDR3 has 16 residues. Germline V gives CDR1 SGHRS, CDR2 YFSETQ. V was shortened by 0 bases and J by 2 bases, with 12 bases between the two germline ends.

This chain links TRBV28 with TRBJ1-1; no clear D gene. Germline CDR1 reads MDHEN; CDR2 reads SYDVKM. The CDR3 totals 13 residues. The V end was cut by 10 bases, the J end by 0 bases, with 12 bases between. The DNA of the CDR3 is TGTGCCACCTATAGATCCTTGAACACTGAAGCTTTCTTT. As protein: CATYRSLNTEAFF.

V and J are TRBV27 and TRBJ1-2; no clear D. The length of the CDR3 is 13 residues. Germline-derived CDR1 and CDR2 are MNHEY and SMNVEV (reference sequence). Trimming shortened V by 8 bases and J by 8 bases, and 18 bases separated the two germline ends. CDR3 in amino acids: CASQINGGGGYTF. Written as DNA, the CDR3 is TGTGCCAGCCAAATAAATGGCGGAGGAGGCTACACCTTC.

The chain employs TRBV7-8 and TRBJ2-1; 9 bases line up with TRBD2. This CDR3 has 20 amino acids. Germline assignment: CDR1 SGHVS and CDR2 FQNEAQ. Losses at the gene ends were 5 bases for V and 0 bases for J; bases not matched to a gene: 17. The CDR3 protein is CASSKRRLAVSRSSYNEQFF. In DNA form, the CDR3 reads TGTGCCAGCAGCAAACGCCGACTAGCGGTCTCTCGGAGCTCCTACAATGAGCAGTTCTTC. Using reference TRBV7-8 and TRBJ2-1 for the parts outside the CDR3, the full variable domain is GAGVSQSPRYKVAKRGQDVALRCDPISGHVSLFWYQQALGQGPEFLTYFQNEAQLDKSGLPSDRFFAERPEGSVSTLKIQRTQQEDSAVYLCASSKRRLAVSRSSYNEQFFGPGTRLTVL.

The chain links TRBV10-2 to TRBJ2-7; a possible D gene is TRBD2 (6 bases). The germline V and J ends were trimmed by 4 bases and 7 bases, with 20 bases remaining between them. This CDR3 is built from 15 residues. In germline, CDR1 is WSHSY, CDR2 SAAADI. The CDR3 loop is CASSGSGAALQEQYF. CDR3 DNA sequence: TGCGCCAGCAGTGGATCGGGAGCCGCACTTCAGGAGCAGTACTTC.

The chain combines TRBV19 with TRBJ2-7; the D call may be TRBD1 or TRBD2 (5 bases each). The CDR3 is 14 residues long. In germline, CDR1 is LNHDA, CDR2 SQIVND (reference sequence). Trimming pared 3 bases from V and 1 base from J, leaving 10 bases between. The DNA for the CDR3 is TGTGCCAGTAGTATGGGGACGGTATCCTACGAGCAGTACTTC. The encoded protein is CASSMGTVSYEQYF.

CDR3 nucleotides: TGTGCCAGCAGCCTTCAAGGCGGGAATGAGCAGTTCTTC. This encodes CASSLQGGNEQFF. The chain recombines TRBV11-1 with TRBJ2-1; D might be TRBD2 (5 bases). Trimming pared 5 bases from V and 7 bases from J, leaving 12 bases between. CDR3 length: 13 amino acids. Germline V gene sequence: CDR1 SGHAT, CDR2 FQDESV (reference sequence).

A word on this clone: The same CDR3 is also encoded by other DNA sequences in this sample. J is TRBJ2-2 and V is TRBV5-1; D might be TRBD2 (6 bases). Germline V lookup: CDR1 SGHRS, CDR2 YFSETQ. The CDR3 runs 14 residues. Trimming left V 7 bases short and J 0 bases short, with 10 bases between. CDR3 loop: CASRGLANTGELFF. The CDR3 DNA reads TGCGCCAGCCGGGGACTCGCGAACACCGGGGAGCTGTTTTTT.

CDR3 amino acids: CASIEAGASTDTQYF. The DNA of the CDR3 is TGTGCCAGTATAGAAGCGGGGGCCTCGACAGATACGCAGTATTTT. The V call is TRBV28, the J call TRBJ2-3; 8 bases are shared with TRBD2. The CDR3 runs 15 residues. CDR1 is MDHEN and CDR2 is SYDVKM in the germline V gene. Germline trimming cut 9 bases from V and 3 bases from J; bases unmatched to any gene: 11.

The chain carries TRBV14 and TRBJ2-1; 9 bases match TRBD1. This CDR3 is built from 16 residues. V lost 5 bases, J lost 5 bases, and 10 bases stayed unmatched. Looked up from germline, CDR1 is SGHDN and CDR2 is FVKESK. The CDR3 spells CASSNPGTGINNEQFF. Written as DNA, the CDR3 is TGTGCCAGCAGCAACCCCGGGACAGGGATAAACAATGAGCAGTTCTTC.

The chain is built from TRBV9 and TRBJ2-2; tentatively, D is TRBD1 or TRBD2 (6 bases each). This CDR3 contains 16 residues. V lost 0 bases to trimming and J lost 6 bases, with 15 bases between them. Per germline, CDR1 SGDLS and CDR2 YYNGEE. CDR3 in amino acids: CASSVEARGGSGELFF. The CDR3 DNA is TGTGCCAGCAGCGTAGAAGCCAGGGGAGGATCCGGGGAGCTGTTTTTT.

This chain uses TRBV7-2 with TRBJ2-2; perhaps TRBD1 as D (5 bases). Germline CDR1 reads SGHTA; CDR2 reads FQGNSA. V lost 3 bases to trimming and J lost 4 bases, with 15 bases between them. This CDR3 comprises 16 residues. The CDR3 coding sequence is TGTGCCAGCAGCTTTTCCAGGGTACGAGGCACCGGGGAGCTGTTTTTT. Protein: CASSFSRVRGTGELFF.

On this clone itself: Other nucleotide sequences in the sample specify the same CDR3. CDR3 coding DNA: TGTGCCAGCAGCCCCGACAGGGTGGGCACTGAAGCTTTCTTT. The encoded protein is CASSPDRVGTEAFF. The V call is TRBV7-2, the J call TRBJ1-1; TRBD1 aligns across 7 bases. Germline lookup yields CDR1 SGHTA and CDR2 FQGNSA. CDR3 size: 14 residues. J gave up 4 bases and V 5 bases, and 7 bases lay outside the gene matches. Full variable domain (rest looked up from reference TRBV7-2 and TRBJ1-1): GAGVSQSPSNKVTEKGKDVELRCDPISGHTALYWYRQSLGQGLEFLIYFQGNSAPDKSGLPSDRFSAERTGGSVSTLTIQRTQQEDSAVYLCASSPDRVGTEAFFGQGTRLTVV.

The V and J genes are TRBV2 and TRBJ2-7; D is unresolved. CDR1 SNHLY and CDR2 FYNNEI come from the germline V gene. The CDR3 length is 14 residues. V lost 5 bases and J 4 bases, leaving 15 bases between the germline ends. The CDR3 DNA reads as TGTGCCAGCAGTTCCCTCATCCCTCGGTACGAGCAGTACTTC. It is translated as CASSSLIPRYEQYF.

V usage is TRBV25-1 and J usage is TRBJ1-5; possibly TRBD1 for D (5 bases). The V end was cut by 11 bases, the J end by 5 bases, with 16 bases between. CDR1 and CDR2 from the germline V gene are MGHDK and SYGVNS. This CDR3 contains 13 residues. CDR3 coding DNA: TGTGCCGGATTGAACGTCAGGGATCAGCCCCAGCATTTT. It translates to CAGLNVRDQPQHF.

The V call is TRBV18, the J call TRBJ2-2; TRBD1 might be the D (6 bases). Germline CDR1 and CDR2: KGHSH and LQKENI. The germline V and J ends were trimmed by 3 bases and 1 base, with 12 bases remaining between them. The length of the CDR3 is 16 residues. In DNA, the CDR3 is TGTGCCAGCTCACCGCTGACAGGACTGAACACCGGGGAGCTGTTTTTT. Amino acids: CASSPLTGLNTGELFF.

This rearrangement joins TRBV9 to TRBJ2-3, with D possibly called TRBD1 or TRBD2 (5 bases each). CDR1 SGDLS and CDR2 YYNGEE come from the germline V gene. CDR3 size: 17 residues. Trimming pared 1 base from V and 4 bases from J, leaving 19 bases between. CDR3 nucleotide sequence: TGTGCCAGCAGCGTAAGCCCGGGGCTAGCTTTCGCAGATACGCAGTATTTT. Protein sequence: CASSVSPGLAFADTQYF.

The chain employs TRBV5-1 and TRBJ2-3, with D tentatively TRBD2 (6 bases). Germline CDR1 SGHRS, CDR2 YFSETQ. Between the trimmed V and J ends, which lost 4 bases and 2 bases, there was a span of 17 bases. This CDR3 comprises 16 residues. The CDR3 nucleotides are TGCGCCAGCAGCCCACGCCCGGGACTGGCCACAGATACGCAGTATTTT. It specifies CASSPRPGLATDTQYF.

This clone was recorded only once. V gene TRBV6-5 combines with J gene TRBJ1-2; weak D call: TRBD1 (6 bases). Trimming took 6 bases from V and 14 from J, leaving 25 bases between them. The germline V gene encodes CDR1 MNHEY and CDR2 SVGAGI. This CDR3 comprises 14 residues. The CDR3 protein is CASRTFTGTLYSTF. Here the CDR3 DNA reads TGTGCCAGCAGGACGTTTACAGGGACCCTATATAGTACCTTC.

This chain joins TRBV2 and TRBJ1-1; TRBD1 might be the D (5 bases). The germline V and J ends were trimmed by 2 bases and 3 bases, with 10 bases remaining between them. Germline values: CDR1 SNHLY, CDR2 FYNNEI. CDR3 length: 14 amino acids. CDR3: CASSEQGQDTEAFF. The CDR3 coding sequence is TGTGCCAGCAGTGAACAGGGTCAAGACACTGAAGCTTTCTTT.

In nucleotides, the CDR3 is TGTGCCAGCAGCTTAGAGGACGGGGTCATTCAGTACTTC. Amino acids: CASSLEDGVIQYF. This chain connects TRBV7-2 to TRBJ2-4; weak D call: TRBD2 (5 bases). The CDR3 runs 13 residues. Trimming pared 1 base from V and 9 bases from J, leaving 10 bases between. From germline, CDR1 is SGHTA and CDR2 FQGNSA.

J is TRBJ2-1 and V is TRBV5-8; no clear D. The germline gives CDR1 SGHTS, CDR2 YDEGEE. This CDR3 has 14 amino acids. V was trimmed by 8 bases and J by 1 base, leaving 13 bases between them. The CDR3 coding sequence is TGTGCCAGTAAACTGGCCGGGTCCTACAATGAGCAGTTCTTC. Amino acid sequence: CASKLAGSYNEQFF.

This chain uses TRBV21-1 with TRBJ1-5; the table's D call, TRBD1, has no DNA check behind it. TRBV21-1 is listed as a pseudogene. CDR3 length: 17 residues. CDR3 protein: CASSPQSRYTEQQPQHF. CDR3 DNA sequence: TGTGCCAGCAGCCCCCAAAGTCGGTATACAGAGCAACAGCCCCAGCATTTT.

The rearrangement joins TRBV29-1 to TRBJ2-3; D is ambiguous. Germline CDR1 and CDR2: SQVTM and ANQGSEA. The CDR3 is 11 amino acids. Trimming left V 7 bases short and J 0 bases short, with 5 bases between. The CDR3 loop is CSATSTDTQYF. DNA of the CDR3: TGCAGCGCCACGAGCACAGATACGCAGTATTTT.

CDR3 sequence: CASSQAIRETQYF. The DNA for the CDR3 is TGCGCCAGCAGCCAAGCTATTAGAGAGACCCAGTACTTC. The chain joins TRBV4-1 to TRBJ2-5; no definite D call. CDR1 and CDR2 from the germline V gene are MGHRA and YSYEKL. With 1 base removed from V and 4 bases from J, the gap between germline ends came to 7 bases. The CDR3 is 13 amino acids.

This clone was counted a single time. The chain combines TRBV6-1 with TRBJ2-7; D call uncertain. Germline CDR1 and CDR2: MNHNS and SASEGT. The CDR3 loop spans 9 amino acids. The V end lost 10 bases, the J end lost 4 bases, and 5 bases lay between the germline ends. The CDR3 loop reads CATQYEQYF. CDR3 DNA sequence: TGTGCCACCCAATACGAGCAGTACTTC.

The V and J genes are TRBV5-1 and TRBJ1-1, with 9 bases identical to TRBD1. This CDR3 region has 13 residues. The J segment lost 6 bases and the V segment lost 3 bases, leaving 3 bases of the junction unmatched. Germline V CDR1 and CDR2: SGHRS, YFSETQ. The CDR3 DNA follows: TGCGCCAGCAGCTCCCGACAGGGGGCTGAAGCTTTCTTT. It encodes CASSSRQGAEAFF.

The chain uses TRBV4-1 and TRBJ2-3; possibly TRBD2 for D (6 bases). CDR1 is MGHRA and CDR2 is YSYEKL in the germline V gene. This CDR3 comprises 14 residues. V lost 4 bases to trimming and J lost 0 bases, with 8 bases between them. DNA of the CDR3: TGCGCCAGCAGCCGACGGGAGAGCACAGATACGCAGTATTTT. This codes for CASSRRESTDTQYF.

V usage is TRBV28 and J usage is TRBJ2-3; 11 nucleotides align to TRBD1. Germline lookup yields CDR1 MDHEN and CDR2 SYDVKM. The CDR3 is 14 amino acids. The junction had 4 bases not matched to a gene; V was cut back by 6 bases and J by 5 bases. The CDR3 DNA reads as TGTGCCAGCAGCGGACAGGGGGCCGGAGATACGCAGTATTTT. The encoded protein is CASSGQGAGDTQYF.